This T cell receptor beta chain was sequenced for a study of yellow fever vaccine responses in identical twins. Study-wide results and limits: Reportedly, twins' vaccine T cell responses looked partly convergent and partly personalized.

Of note for this clonotype: What it binds is not known.

Each CDR3 protein gets one entry after TCRdb re-called the RT-PCR reads with MiXCR. This sample has under 30,000 distinct CDR3 sequences, with roughly 73% found just once. Specimen: T cells from blood (PBMCs), unsorted or a sorted subset (not recorded which), collected before or after yellow fever vaccination (not recorded which). The receptor was isolated from a woman aged 18-35 years who received the yellow fever vaccine.

CDR3 amino acids: CASSISVPNTEAFF. The DNA for the CDR3 is TGTGCCAGCTCAATCTCAGTGCCAAACACTGAAGCTTTCTTT. This chain connects TRBV18 to TRBJ1-1; D not certain. V dropped 5 bases and J dropped 2 bases, with 12 bases sitting between them. Germline V gene sequence: CDR1 KGHSH, CDR2 LQKENI. The CDR3 has 14 residues.